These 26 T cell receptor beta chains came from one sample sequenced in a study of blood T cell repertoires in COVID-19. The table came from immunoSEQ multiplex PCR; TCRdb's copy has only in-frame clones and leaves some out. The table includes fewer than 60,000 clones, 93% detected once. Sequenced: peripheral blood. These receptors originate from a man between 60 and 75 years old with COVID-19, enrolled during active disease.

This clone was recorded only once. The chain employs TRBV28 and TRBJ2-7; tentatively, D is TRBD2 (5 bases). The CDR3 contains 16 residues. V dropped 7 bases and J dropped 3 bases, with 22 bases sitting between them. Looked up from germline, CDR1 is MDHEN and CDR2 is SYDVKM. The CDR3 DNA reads TGTGCCAGCACCATACGCCACGGTGCCGGGAACTACGAGCAGTACTTC. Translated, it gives CASTIRHGAGNYEQYF.

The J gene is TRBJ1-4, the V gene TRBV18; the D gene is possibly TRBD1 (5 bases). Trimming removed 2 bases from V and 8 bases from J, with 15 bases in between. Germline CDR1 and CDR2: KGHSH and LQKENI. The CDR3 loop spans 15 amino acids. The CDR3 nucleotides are TGTGCCAGCTCACCAGGGGGGACTCCCTCGGAAAAACTGTTTTTT. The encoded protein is CASSPGGTPSEKLFF.

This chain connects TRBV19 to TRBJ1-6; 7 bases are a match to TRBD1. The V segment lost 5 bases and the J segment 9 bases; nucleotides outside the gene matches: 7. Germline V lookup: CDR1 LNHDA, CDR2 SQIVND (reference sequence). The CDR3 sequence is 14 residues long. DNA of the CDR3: TGTGCCAGTAGTCCAGGGGGACGGGGTTCACCCCTCCACTTT. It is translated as CASSPGGRGSPLHF. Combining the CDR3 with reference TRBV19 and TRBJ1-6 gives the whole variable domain DGGITQSPKYLFRKEGQNVTLSCEQNLNHDAMYWYRQDPGQGLRLIYYSQIVNDFQKGDIAEGYSVSREKKESFPLTVTSAQKNPTAFYLCASSPGGRGSPLHFGNGTRLTVT.

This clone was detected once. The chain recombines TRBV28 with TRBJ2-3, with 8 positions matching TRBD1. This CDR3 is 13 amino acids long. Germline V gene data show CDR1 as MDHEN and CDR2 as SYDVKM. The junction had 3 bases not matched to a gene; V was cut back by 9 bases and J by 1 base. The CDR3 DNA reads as TGTGCCAGTTTGACAGGGGGCACAGATACGCAGTATTTT. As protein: CASLTGGTDTQYF. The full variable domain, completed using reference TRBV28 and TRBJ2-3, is DVKVTQSSRYLVKRTGEKVFLECVQDMDHENMFWYRQDPGLGLRLIYFSYDVKMKEKGDIPEGYSVSREKKERFSLILESASTNQTSMYLCASLTGGTDTQYFGPGTRLTVL.

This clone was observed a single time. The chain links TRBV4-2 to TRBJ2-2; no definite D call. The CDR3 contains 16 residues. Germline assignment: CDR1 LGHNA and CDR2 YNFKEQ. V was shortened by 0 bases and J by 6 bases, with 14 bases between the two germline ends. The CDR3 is CASSQEWATPAGELFF. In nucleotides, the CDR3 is TGTGCCAGCAGCCAAGAGTGGGCTACGCCGGCCGGGGAGCTGTTTTTT.

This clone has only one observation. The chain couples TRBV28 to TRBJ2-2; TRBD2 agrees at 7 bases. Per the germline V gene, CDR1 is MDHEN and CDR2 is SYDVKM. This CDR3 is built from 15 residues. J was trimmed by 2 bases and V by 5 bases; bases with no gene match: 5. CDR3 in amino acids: CASSRLAANTGELFF. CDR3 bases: TGTGCCAGCAGTCGACTAGCTGCTAACACCGGGGAGCTGTTTTTT.

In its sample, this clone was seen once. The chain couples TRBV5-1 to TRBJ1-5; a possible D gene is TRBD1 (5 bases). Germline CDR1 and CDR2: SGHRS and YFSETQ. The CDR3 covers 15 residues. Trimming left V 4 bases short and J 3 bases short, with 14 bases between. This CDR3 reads CASSPFQGDNQPQHF. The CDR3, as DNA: TGCGCCAGCAGCCCCTTCCAGGGCGACAATCAGCCCCAGCATTTT.

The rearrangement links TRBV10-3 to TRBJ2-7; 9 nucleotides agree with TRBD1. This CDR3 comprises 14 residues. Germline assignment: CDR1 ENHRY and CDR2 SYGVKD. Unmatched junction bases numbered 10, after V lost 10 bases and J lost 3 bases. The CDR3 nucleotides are TGTGCCACCTGCCGGACAGGGGAAAGCTACGAGCAGTACTTC. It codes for CATCRTGESYEQYF.

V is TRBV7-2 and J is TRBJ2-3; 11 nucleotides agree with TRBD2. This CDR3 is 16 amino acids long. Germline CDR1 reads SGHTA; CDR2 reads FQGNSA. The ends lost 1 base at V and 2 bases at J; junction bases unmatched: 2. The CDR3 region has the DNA TGTGCCAGCAGCTTAGTGGGACTAGCGGTCACAGATACGCAGTATTTT. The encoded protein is CASSLVGLAVTDTQYF.

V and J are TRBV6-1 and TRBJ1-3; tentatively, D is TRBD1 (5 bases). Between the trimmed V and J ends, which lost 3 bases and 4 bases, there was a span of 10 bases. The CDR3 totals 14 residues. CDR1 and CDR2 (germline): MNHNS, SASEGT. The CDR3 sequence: CASSDGGGGNTIYF. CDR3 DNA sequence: TGTGCCAGCAGTGATGGGGGAGGGGGAAACACCATATATTTT.

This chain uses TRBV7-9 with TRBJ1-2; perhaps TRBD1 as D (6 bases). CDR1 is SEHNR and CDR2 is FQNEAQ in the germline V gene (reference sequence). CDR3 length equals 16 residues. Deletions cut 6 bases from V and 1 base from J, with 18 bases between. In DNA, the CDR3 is TGTGCCAGCAGTCATGAGGGGGGGCGAGGTAACTATGGCTACACCTTC. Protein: CASSHEGGRGNYGYTF.

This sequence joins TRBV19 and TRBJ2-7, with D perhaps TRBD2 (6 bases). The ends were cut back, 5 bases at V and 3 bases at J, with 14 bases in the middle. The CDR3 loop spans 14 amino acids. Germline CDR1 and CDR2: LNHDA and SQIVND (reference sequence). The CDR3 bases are TGTGCCAGTAGTCACGGGGGTCGTGACTACGAGCAGTACTTC. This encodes CASSHGGRDYEQYF.

The chain's CDR3 is CASSGALEAFF. The CDR3 DNA sequence: TGCGCCAGCAGTGGAGCATTGGAAGCTTTCTTT. This chain links TRBV10-2 with TRBJ1-1, with D unclear. Germline V CDR1 and CDR2: WSHSY, SAAADI. V dropped 4 bases and J dropped 8 bases, with 8 bases sitting between them. The CDR3 is 11 amino acids.

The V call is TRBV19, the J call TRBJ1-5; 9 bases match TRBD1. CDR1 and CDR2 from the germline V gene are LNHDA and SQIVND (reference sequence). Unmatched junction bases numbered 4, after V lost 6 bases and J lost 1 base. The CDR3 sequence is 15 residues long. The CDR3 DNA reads TGTGCCAGTAGGAAAGGACAGGGGAGCAATCAGCCCCAGCATTTT. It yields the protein CASRKGQGSNQPQHF.

This chain's CDR3 is CASSYSQTGSQPQHF. The CDR3, as DNA: TGTGCCAGCAGTTACTCTCAGACAGGATCTCAGCCCCAGCATTTT. The chain employs TRBV6-5 and TRBJ1-5; a possible D gene is TRBD1 (6 bases). This CDR3 has 15 amino acids. CDR1 and CDR2 from the germline V gene are MNHEY and SVGAGI. Trimming shortened V by 0 bases and J by 6 bases, and 12 bases separated the two germline ends.

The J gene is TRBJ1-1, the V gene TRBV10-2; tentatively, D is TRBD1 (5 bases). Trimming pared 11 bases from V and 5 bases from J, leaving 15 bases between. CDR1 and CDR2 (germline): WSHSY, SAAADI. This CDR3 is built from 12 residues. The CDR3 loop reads CAVAGGGTEAFF. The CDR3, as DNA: TGCGCCGTAGCTGGGGGGGGAACTGAAGCTTTCTTT.

The CDR3: CASSLTPYRVGTPLHF. CDR3 bases: TGTGCCAGCAGTTTAACCCCTTACAGGGTCGGAACACCCCTCCACTTT. V is TRBV27 and J is TRBJ1-6; D is perhaps TRBD1 (6 bases). This CDR3 is 16 amino acids long. Looked up from germline, CDR1 is MNHEY and CDR2 is SMNVEV (reference sequence). Trimming stripped 2 bases from V and 11 bases from J, with 19 bases between.

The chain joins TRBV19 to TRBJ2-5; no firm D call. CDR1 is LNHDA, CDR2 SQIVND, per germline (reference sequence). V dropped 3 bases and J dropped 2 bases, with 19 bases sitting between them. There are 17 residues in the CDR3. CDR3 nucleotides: TGTGCCAGTAGTATCATCACAGCCAATCCGATACAAGAGACCCAGTACTTC. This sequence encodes CASSIITANPIQETQYF.

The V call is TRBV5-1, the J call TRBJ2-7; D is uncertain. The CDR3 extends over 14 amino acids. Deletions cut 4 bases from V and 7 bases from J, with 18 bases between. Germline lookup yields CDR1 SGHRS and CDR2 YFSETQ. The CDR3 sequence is CASSQDVWVGEQYF. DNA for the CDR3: TGCGCCAGCAGCCAAGACGTGTGGGTCGGGGAGCAGTACTTC.

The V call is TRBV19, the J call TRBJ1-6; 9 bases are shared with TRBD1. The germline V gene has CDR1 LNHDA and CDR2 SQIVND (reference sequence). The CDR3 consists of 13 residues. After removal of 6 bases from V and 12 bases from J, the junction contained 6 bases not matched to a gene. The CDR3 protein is CASRPGQGQPLHF. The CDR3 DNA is TGTGCCAGTAGGCCCGGACAGGGGCAACCCCTCCACTTT.

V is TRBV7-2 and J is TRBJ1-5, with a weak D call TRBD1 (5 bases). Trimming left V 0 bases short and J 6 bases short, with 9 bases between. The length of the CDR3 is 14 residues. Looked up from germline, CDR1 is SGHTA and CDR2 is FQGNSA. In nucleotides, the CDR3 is TGTGCCAGCAGCTTAGCACTCGGGGGTCAGCCCCAGCATTTT. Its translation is CASSLALGGQPQHF. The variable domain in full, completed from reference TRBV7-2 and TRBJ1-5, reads GAGVSQSPSNKVTEKGKDVELRCDPISGHTALYWYRQSLGQGLEFLIYFQGNSAPDKSGLPSDRFSAERTGGSVSTLTIQRTQQEDSAVYLCASSLALGGQPQHFGDGTRLSIL.

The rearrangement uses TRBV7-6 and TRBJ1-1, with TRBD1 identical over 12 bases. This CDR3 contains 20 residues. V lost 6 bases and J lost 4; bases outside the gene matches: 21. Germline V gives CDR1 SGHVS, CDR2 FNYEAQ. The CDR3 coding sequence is TGTGCCAGCAGTCCCGGGACAGGGGGCAGACTTGGCCGTGGAGGCACTGAAGCTTTCTTT. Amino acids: CASSPGTGGRLGRGGTEAFF.

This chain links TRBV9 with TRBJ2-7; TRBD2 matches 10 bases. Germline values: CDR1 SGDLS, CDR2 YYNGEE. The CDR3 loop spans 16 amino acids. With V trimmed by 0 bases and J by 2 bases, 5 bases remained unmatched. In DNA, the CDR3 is TGTGCCAGCAGCGTAGTCGGACTAGCGGAACCCTACGAGCAGTACTTC. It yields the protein CASSVVGLAEPYEQYF.

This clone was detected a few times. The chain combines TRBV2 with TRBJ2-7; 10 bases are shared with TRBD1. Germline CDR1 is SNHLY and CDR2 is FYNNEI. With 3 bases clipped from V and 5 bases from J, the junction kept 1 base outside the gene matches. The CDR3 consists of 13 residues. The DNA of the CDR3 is TGTGCCAGCAGTGATGGGACAGGGGACGAGCAGTACTTC. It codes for CASSDGTGDEQYF.

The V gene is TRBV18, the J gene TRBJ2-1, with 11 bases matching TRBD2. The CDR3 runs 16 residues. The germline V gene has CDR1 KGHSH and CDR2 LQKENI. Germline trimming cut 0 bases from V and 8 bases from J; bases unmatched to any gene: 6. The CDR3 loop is CASSPPRLAGKDEQFF. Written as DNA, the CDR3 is TGTGCCAGCTCACCACCTCGACTAGCGGGAAAGGATGAGCAGTTCTTC.

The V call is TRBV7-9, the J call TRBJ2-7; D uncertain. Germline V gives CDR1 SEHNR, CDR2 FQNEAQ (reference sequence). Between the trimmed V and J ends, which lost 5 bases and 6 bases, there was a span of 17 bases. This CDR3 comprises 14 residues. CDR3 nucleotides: TGTGCCAGCAGCCGGAGTGGTGGTAGCTCCGAGCAGTACTTC. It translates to CASSRSGGSSEQYF. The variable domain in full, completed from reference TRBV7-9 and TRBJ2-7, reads DTGVSQNPRHKITKRGQNVTFRCDPISEHNRLYWYRQTLGQGPEFLTYFQNEAQLEKSRLLSDRFSAERPKGSFSTLEIQRTEQGDSAMYLCASSRSGGSSEQYFGPGTRLTVT.